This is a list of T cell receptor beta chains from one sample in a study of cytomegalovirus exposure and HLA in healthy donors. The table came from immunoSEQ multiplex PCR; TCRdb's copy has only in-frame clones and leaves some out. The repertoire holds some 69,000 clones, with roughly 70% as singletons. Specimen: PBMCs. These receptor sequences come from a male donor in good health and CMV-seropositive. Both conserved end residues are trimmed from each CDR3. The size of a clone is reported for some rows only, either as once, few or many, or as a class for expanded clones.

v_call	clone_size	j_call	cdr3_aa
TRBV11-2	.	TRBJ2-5	ASSLGRQRGQLETQY
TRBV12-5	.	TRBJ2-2	ATSGGGGSTGELF
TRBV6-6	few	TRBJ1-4	ASRTSGGRANEKLF
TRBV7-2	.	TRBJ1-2	ASSLTSGQLYGYT
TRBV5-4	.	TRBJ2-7	ASSLTGSYEQY
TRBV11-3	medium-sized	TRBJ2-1	ASSLDHSGSSSYNEQF
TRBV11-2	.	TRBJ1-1	ASSLRIDSAF
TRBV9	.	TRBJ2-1	ASSVFSRAGGGNEQF
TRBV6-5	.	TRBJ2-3	ASSSGTKLSTDTQY
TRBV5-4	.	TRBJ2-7	ASSLRASDEQY
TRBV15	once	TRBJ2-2	ATSSARLAGVPGELF
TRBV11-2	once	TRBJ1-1	ASLLMNTEAF
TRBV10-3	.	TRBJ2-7	AIGESMGASGGPSSYEQY
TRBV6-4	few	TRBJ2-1	ASSDNTGLDHNEQF
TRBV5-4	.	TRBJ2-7	ASSPGGVSGYEQY
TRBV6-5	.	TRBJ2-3	ASSFGQGKGDTQY
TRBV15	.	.	ATSSPGGHEQY
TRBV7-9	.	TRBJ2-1	SSSVTYNEQF
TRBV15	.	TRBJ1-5	ATSRDPGVSNQPQH
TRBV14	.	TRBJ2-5	ASSQLRAGQETQY
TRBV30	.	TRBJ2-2	AWIQENTGELF
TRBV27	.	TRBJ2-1	ASRRTSGGLNEQF
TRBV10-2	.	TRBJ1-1	ASRGQGTVDTEAF
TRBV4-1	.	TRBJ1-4	ASRHTGTTNEKLF
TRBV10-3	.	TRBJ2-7	AIAGTYEQY
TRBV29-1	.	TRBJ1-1	SVEAARTGGGEAF
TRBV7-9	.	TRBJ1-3	ASSYDRDGRNTIY
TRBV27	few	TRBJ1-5	ASSRGSNQPQH
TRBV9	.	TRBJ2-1	ASSVGIAGKYYNEQF
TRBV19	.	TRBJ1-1	ASGGYTEAF
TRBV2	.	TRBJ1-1	ASRSDSTEAF
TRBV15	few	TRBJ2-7	AIGRSGGREQY
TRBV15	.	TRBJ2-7	ATSRLGQGNYEQY
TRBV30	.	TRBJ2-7	AWSPTRGVTYEQY
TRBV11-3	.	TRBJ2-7	ASSLPGRHEQY
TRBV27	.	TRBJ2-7	ASSLLTGVSYEQY
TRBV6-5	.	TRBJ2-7	ASSYDSLHEQY
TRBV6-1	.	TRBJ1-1	ASSEMRALGTEAF
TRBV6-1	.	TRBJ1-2	ASTSGRQAYGYT
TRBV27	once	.	ASSLQPGPYEQY